A single sample is the source of the 20 T cell receptor beta chains below, sequenced in a study of tumor and adjacent non-tumor tissue in lung cancer. TCRbeta libraries were built with three rounds of nested PCR, modified from ARM-PCR. TCRdb re-called the multiplex PCR reads through MiXCR, storing one row per CDR3 protein. Of 60,000 to 85,000 distinct CDR3 sequences detected, around 76% appear once; the ten largest clones hold 35% to 50%. This sample's RNA came from whole unsorted tissue. Distant lung tissue was collected more than 3 cm away from the tumor edge. The sample taken for sequencing was distant non-tumor lung tissue. The receptors here all came from a man between 60 and 70 years old with non-small cell lung cancer.

The rearrangement uses TRBV6-1 and TRBJ2-6; D perhaps matches TRBD1 (5 bases). Germline loops: CDR1 MNHNS, CDR2 SASEGT. Between the trimmed V and J ends, which lost 6 bases and 0 bases, there was a span of 12 bases. This CDR3 comprises 16 residues. CDR3 sequence reads: CASSLPTASGANVLTF. CDR3 sequence (DNA): TGTGCCAGCAGCCTCCCGACAGCCTCTGGGGCCAACGTCCTGACTTTC.

A word on this clonotype: The CDR3 carries no conserved terminal phenylalanine or tryptophan, so it likely arises from a read error. The DNA is omitted, as the CDR3 cannot be located on it reliably, and the CDR3 follows TCRdb's listing. The chain uses TRBV29-1 and TRBJ2-5; the table's D call of TRBD2 was not tested on the DNA. The CDR3 length is 12 residues, termini included. Germline CDR1 SQVTM, CDR2 ANQGSEA. CDR3: CSAPGGRETQYL.

The chain carries TRBV6-6 and TRBJ2-7, with 8 bases aligning to TRBD2. With 11 bases clipped from V and 6 bases from J, the junction kept 12 bases outside the gene matches. The CDR3 is 13 amino acids. Germline V gene sequence: CDR1 MNHNY, CDR2 SVGAGI (reference sequence). The CDR3 here is CAALKSGSTEQYF. CDR3 nucleotide sequence: TGTGCCGCCCTAAAGAGCGGGAGCACCGAGCAGTACTTC.

Remarks on this clonotype: A read error may produce the germline difference seen at one junction end. The chain carries TRBV6-1 and TRBJ1-1; no clear D gene. Germline values: CDR1 MNHNS, CDR2 SASEGT. This CDR3 comprises 15 residues. CDR3 in amino acids: CASSGDRVGNTETFF. DNA for the CDR3: TGTGCCAGCAGTGGGGATAGGGTAGGGAACACTGAAACTTTCTTT.

The table lists this clonotype with many counts. The V call is TRBV5-4, the J call TRBJ2-1; 11 nucleotides align to TRBD2. The V and J ends lost 4 bases and 2 bases, in that order; junction bases with no gene match: 5. CDR1 and CDR2 (germline): SGHNT, YYREEE (reference sequence). This CDR3 has 16 residues. The CDR3 nucleotides are TGTGCCAGCAGCCTAATAGCGGGAGGGCCCTACAATGAGCAGTTCTTC. Translated, it gives CASSLIAGGPYNEQFF.

The chain has TRBV6-2 or TRBV6-3 and TRBJ2-1; 7 nucleotides align to TRBD2. The CDR3 has 17 residues. The germline V gene has CDR1 MNHEY and CDR2 SVGEGT. CDR3 in amino acids: CISSYNIRGSFPPEQFF. CDR3 DNA sequence: TGTATCAGCAGTTACAACATACGCGGGAGTTTCCCCCCTGAGCAGTTCTTC.

For this clonotype: Given the absence of the conserved phenylalanine or tryptophan at the CDR3 end, a read error is likely. The V gene is TRBV5-1, the J gene TRBJ2-1; 7 bases are a match to TRBD2. The V gene's germline CDR1 is SGHRS and CDR2 YFSETQ. The CDR3 is 15 residues long. Here the CDR3 DNA reads TGCGCCAGCGGCTTCTCTGGCGGGAGCCCCAATGAGCAGTTCCTC. Its translation: CASGFSGGSPNEQFL.

On this clonotype: Since no conserved phenylalanine or tryptophan closes the CDR3, a read error is the likely cause. The gene calls are TRBV4-1 and TRBJ2-7, with a possible D match to TRBD1 (5 bases). This CDR3 is built from 12 residues. CDR1 and CDR2 (germline): MGHRA, YSYEKL. CDR3 nucleotide sequence: TGCGCCAGGAGCCCAGGGACCTACGAGCAGTACTTA. Amino acids: CARSPGTYEQYL.

The sample holds a few counts of this clonotype. A single base separates this from a much larger clone, so it may be a read error. CDR3: CSVVRRGYEQYF. The DNA for the CDR3 is TGCAGCGTTGTAAGACGGGGGTACGAGCAGTACTTC. The chain has TRBV29-1 and TRBJ2-7; D might be TRBD2 (6 bases). CDR1 is SQVTM and CDR2 is ANQGSEA in the germline V gene. V lost 4 bases to trimming and J lost 4 bases, with 11 bases between them. The CDR3 runs 12 residues.

V usage is TRBV29-1 and J usage is TRBJ1-2; possibly TRBD1 for D (6 bases). Germline V CDR1 and CDR2: SQVTM, ANQGSEA. The V end lost 7 bases, the J end lost 8 bases, and 14 bases lay between the germline ends. CDR3 length: 11 residues. As DNA, the CDR3 is TGCAGCGGGACAGAGGACGGCGGCTACACCTTC. Its protein product is CSGTEDGGYTF.

For this clonotype: At one end, the junction sequence differs from germline, possibly due to a read error. The chain has TRBV6-1 and TRBJ1-1; maybe TRBD1 (5 bases). Germline loops: CDR1 MNHNS, CDR2 SASEGT. This CDR3 has 14 amino acids. The CDR3 is CASNEGVLIEGTFF. CDR3 coding DNA: TGTGCCAGCAATGAAGGGGTACTGATTGAAGGAACTTTCTTT.

On this clonotype: At one boundary the junction diverges from the germline segment, which might be a read error. The chain combines TRBV5-6 with TRBJ1-6; no firm D call. The CDR3 extends over 15 amino acids. Germline lookup yields CDR1 SGHDT and CDR2 YYEEEE. CDR3: CASSLRQVNGSLLHF. The DNA for the CDR3 is TGTGCTAGCAGCTTGAGGCAGGTGAATGGATCACTCCTCCACTTT.

CDR3 coding DNA: TGTGCCAGCAGCTTAGTTCTGGTGGCCCCTCGAGAGACCCAGTACTTC. Residues: CASSLVLVAPRETQYF. The V and J genes are TRBV7-8 and TRBJ2-5, with D hard to call. This CDR3 has 16 amino acids. The V and J ends lost 1 base and 4 bases respectively, with 16 bases between them. Germline lookup yields CDR1 SGHVS and CDR2 FQNEAQ.

The genes are TRBV10-2 and TRBJ2-7; TRBD1 agrees at 7 bases. The CDR3 length is 15 residues. With 8 bases clipped from V and 1 base from J, the junction kept 11 bases outside the gene matches. In germline, CDR1 is WSHSY, CDR2 SAAADI. In DNA, the CDR3 is TGCGCCAGCGTCCACGACAGGGACCCTTCCTACGAGCAGTACTTC. This translates into CASVHDRDPSYEQYF.

Regarding this clonotype: This likely comes from a read error, as the CDR3 has no conserved phenylalanine or tryptophan at its end. The chain carries TRBV28 and TRBJ2-7; a possible D gene is TRBD1 (5 bases). The CDR3 loop spans 17 amino acids. V was shortened by 7 bases and J by 1 base, with 23 bases between the two germline ends. Germline CDR1 is MDHEN and CDR2 is SYDVKM. The CDR3 protein is CASNTGHIRRSSYEQYL. In DNA form, the CDR3 reads TGTGCCAGCAATACTGGACATATTAGACGGAGTTCCTACGAGCAGTACTTA.

The count of this clonotype is one. Its ends do not fully match the called genes, so a read error is possible. J is TRBJ2-5 and V is TRBV29-1, with 7 bases identical to TRBD1. In germline, CDR1 is SQVTM, CDR2 ANQGSEA. The CDR3 consists of 14 residues. DNA of the CDR3: TGCAGCGTCGAAGACAGGGCGTACCAAGAGGCTCAGTACTTC. Its translation: CSVEDRAYQEAQYF. Supplemented by reference TRBV29-1 and TRBJ2-5, the full variable domain reads SAVISQKPSRDICQRGTSLTIQCQVDSQVTMMFWYRQQPGQSLTLIATANQGSEATYESGFVIDKFPISRPNLTFSTLTVSNMSPEDSSIYLCSVEDRAYQEAQYFGPGTRLLVL.

Worth noting for this clonotype: A read error may be the cause here, since a much bigger clone is one base away. The CDR3 ends on some other residue instead of the conserved phenylalanine or tryptophan, so this is likely a read error. V usage is TRBV7-9 and J usage is TRBJ2-4; TRBD2 matches 10 bases. Germline lookup yields CDR1 SEHNR and CDR2 FQNEAQ (reference sequence). V lost 5 bases, J lost 0 bases, and 4 bases stayed unmatched. The CDR3 consists of 16 residues. The CDR3 here is CASSPTSGEAKNIQYI. The CDR3 nucleotides read TGTGCCAGCAGCCCAACTAGCGGGGAAGCCAAAAACATTCAGTACATC.

The sample holds many counts of this clonotype. The rearrangement joins TRBV5-5 to TRBJ2-7; D may match TRBD1 or TRBD2 (6 bases each). CDR1 is SGHKS, CDR2 YYEKEE, per germline (reference sequence). CDR3 size: 14 residues. Trimming took 0 bases from V and 3 from J, leaving 10 bases between them. The CDR3 loop is CASSLGGGFYEQYF. CDR3 nucleotide sequence: TGTGCCAGCAGCTTGGGAGGGGGGTTCTACGAGCAGTACTTC.

Regarding this clonotype: Sequence at one end of the junction differs from germline and may be a read error. This chain links TRBV11-2 with TRBJ2-1; TRBD2 agrees at 7 bases. The CDR3 spans 14 residues. The germline CDR1 and CDR2 sequences are SGHAT and FQNNGV. Here the CDR3 reads CASSLGHSAGPQFF. The CDR3 DNA follows: TGCGCCAGCAGCTTAGGGCACTCAGCGGGACCGCAGTTCTTC.

As concerns this clonotype: A much larger clone differs from this one at a single base, so this may be a read error. This chain uses TRBV24-1 with TRBJ2-7; TRBD1 agrees at 10 bases. Looked up from germline, CDR1 is KGHDR and CDR2 is SFDVKD. The CDR3 extends over 16 amino acids. V lost 3 bases to trimming and J lost 3 bases; unmatched junction nucleotides: 7. CDR3 region: CATSDHRGQGIYEQYF. CDR3 in DNA: TGTGCCACCAGTGATCATAGGGGACAGGGGATCTACGAGCAGTACTTC.